This TCR beta chain was identified during a study of CD8+CD57+ T cells in acquired aplastic anemia. Study in general: Quantities of DNA derived from sorted CD4+ and CD8+ cells averaged roughly 3 ug. General observations from the study: Levels of CD8+ Simpson's diversity were not significantly distinct in patients versus controls.

CD8+CD57+ cell expansion had been shown by flow cytometry in patients chosen for sequencing. A remark on this clonotype: Its matching antigen is unknown.

TCR beta VDJ and CDR3 profiling used genomic DNA as template. Each CDR3 protein gets one entry after TCRdb re-called the reads with MiXCR. The data show about 160,000 distinct CDR3 sequences, 71% seen once. Between the trimmed V and J ends, which lost 5 bases and 4 bases, there was a span of 8 bases. Germline values: CDR1 SQVTM, CDR2 ANQGSEA. This CDR3 is built from 12 residues. This clonotype was sampled from a human donor with aplastic anemia. The sequencing sample was made of sorted CD4+, CD8+, or CD8+CD57+ T cells (not recorded which) from PBMCs. The rearrangement uses TRBV29-1 and TRBJ1-4; D is uncertain. The CDR3 here is CSVRQLNEKLFF. CDR3 nucleotides: TGCAGCGTTCGGCAACTTAATGAAAAACTGTTTTTT.